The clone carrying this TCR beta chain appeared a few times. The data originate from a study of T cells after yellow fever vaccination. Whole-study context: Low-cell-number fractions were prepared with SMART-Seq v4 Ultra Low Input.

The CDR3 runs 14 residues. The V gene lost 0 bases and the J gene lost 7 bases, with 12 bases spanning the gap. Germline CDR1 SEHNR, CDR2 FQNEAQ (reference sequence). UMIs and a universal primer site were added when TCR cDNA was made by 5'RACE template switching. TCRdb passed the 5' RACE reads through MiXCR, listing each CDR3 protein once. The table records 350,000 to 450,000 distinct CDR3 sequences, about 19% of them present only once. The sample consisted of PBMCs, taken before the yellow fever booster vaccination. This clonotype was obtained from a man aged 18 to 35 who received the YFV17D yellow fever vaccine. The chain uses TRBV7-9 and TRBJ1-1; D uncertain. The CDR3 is CASSLAPAVDEAFF. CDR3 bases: TGTGCCAGCAGCTTAGCGCCGGCGGTGGATGAAGCTTTCTTT.